This TCR beta chain is from a study of blood T cell repertoires in COVID-19. Germline CDR1 is SEHNR and CDR2 is FQNEAQ (reference sequence). The CDR3 has 15 residues. The ends were cut back, 5 bases at V and 1 base at J, with 14 bases in the middle. Generated by immunoSEQ multiplex PCR, the TCRdb table keeps only in-frame clones and is missing some. This table holds roughly 360,000 clones, roughly 88% found once. The study drew participants aged about 18 to 89 years from some 25 US areas. This clone has just a few counts. The sample consisted of PBMCs or T cells enriched from blood (not recorded which). This TCR was sampled from a woman between 25 and 40 years old with acute COVID-19. The genes are TRBV7-9 and TRBJ1-1; no firm D call. The CDR3 spells CASSADGRKNTEAFF. CDR3 DNA sequence: TGTGCCAGCAGCGCGGACGGGAGAAAGAACACTGAAGCTTTCTTT. The full variable domain, its missing parts supplied by reference TRBV7-9 and TRBJ1-1, is DTGVSQNPRHKITKRGQNVTFRCDPISEHNRLYWYRQTLGQGPEFLTYFQNEAQLEKSRLLSDRFSAERPKGSFSTLEIQRTEQGDSAMYLCASSADGRKNTEAFFGQGTRLTVV.